This is a list of T cell receptor beta chains from one sample in a study of cytomegalovirus exposure and HLA in healthy donors. Clones were read by immunoSEQ multiplex PCR, and TCRdb kept only the in-frame ones, dropping some. The repertoire holds approximately 120,000 clones, with around 77% as singletons. The sequencing input was PBMCs. The receptors come from a man aged 50 to 59 in good health and CMV-seronegative. Both conserved end residues are part of each CDR3. The order of the fields is clone size, J gene, V gene, D gene, CDR3 protein, CDR3 DNA. D genes are given only for firm matches. Clone size appears in some rows only: once, few, many, or a class for an expanded clone.

size: -
J: TRBJ1-1
V: TRBV7-2
D: TRBD1
CDR3: CASSRRWTGMNTEAFF
DNA: TGTGCCAGCAGCCGAAGATGGACAGGGATGAACACTGAAGCTTTCTTT

size: once
J: TRBJ2-3
V: TRBV7-2
D: -
CDR3: CASSPGQSADTQYF
DNA: TGTGCCAGCAGCCCAGGACAGTCGGCAGATACGCAGTATTTT

size: few
J: TRBJ1-6
V: TRBV28
D: -
CDR3: CASGHGSQGDSPLHF
DNA: TGTGCCAGCGGTCATGGCAGCCAAGGAGATTCACCCCTCCACTTT

size: -
J: TRBJ2-1
V: TRBV28
D: -
CDR3: CASSTVQMGGSYNEQFF
DNA: TGTGCCAGCAGTACCGTACAGATGGGGGGCTCCTACAATGAGCAGTTCTTC

size: -
J: TRBJ1-2
V: TRBV7-9
D: TRBD1
CDR3: CASSTRQGAENGYTF
DNA: TGTGCCAGCAGCACACGACAGGGGGCAGAGAATGGCTACACCTTC

size: -
J: TRBJ2-3
V: TRBV5-1
D: TRBD2
CDR3: CASSLALTSGRGTDTQYF
DNA: TGCGCCAGCAGCTTGGCCTTGACTAGCGGGAGGGGCACAGATACGCAGTATTTT

size: -
J: TRBJ2-2
V: TRBV29-1
D: TRBD1
CDR3: CSVEVGEGATGELFF
DNA: TGCAGCGTTGAAGTGGGAGAGGGGGCTACCGGGGAGCTGTTTTTT

size: -
J: TRBJ2-7
V: TRBV10-3
D: TRBD1
CDR3: CAISAQGVPYEQYF
DNA: TGTGCCATCAGTGCGCAGGGGGTCCCCTACGAGCAGTACTTC

size: -
J: TRBJ2-1
V: TRBV6-5
D: TRBD1
CDR3: CASFRTGANEQFF
DNA: TGTGCCAGCTTTAGGACAGGGGCCAATGAGCAGTTCTTC

size: -
J: TRBJ2-4
V: TRBV28
D: TRBD2
CDR3: CASSPGLAGLKNIQYF
DNA: TGTGCCAGCAGCCCGGGACTAGCGGGGCTCAAAAACATTCAGTACTTC

size: once
J: TRBJ2-1
V: TRBV27
D: -
CDR3: CASGYGVEQFF
DNA: TGTGCCAGCGGCTACGGGGTTGAGCAGTTCTTC

size: -
J: TRBJ2-5
V: TRBV11-3
D: -
CDR3: CASSRIVQETQYF
DNA: TGTGCCAGCAGCCGTATCGTACAAGAGACCCAGTACTTC

size: -
J: TRBJ2-2
V: TRBV9
D: -
CDR3: CASSPRGATGELFF
DNA: TGTGCCAGCAGCCCACGGGGGGCGACCGGGGAGCTGTTTTTT

size: -
J: TRBJ2-1
V: TRBV28
D: TRBD2
CDR3: CASSVLGGDNEQFF
DNA: TGTGCCAGCAGTGTACTCGGGGGGGACAATGAGCAGTTCTTC

size: -
J: TRBJ2-2
V: TRBV9
D: -
CDR3: CASTSLDWGAGTTGELFF
DNA: TGTGCCAGCACCTCCCTTGATTGGGGCGCAGGGACTACCGGGGAGCTGTTTTTT

size: -
J: TRBJ1-2
V: TRBV19
D: TRBD1
CDR3: CASSTGGSNYGYTF
DNA: TGTGCCAGTAGTACAGGGGGCTCTAACTATGGCTACACCTTC

size: -
J: TRBJ1-1
V: TRBV5-4
D: -
CDR3: CASSSMGRGHTEAFF
DNA: TGTGCCAGCAGCTCGATGGGGCGGGGGCACACTGAAGCTTTCTTT

size: -
J: TRBJ2-7
V: TRBV5-8
D: TRBD1
CDR3: CASSLGQGREQYF
DNA: TGTGCCAGCAGCTTGGGACAGGGGCGTGAGCAGTACTTC

size: -
J: TRBJ2-1
V: TRBV28
D: TRBD2
CDR3: CASSLSGRARNEQFF
DNA: TGTGCCAGCAGTTTGTCCGGGAGGGCCCGGAATGAGCAGTTCTTC

size: once
J: TRBJ2-1
V: TRBV2
D: TRBD1
CDR3: CASHGQGGSNEQFF
DNA: TGTGCCAGCCACGGACAGGGAGGTAGTAATGAGCAGTTCTTC

size: -
J: TRBJ2-3
V: TRBV7-9
D: TRBD2
CDR3: CASTSSGRGHTQYF
DNA: TGTGCCAGCACCTCTAGCGGGAGAGGGCATACGCAGTATTTT

size: -
J: TRBJ2-5
V: TRBV10-3
D: -
CDR3: CAIRDDSQETQYF
DNA: TGTGCCATCAGGGATGACAGCCAAGAGACCCAGTACTTC

size: once
J: TRBJ2-7
V: TRBV29-1
D: TRBD1
CDR3: CSVDFRTGNSYEQYF
DNA: TGCAGCGTTGACTTTAGGACAGGTAACTCCTACGAGCAGTACTTC

size: -
J: TRBJ1-5
V: TRBV6-5
D: -
CDR3: CASSSEGFNQPQHF
DNA: TGTGCCAGCTCCTCCGAGGGTTTCAATCAGCCCCAGCATTTT

size: once
J: TRBJ1-6
V: TRBV6-6
D: TRBD1
CDR3: CASSSLGGQGASPLHF
DNA: TGTGCCAGCAGTTCCCTCGGGGGACAGGGGGCATCACCCCTCCACTTT

size: -
J: TRBJ1-5
V: TRBV19
D: -
CDR3: CASSIGRGSNQPQHF
DNA: TGTGCCAGTAGTATAGGCAGGGGTAGCAATCAGCCCCAGCATTTT

size: -
J: TRBJ1-1
V: TRBV19
D: TRBD1
CDR3: CASSVRDRGLNTEAFF
DNA: TGTGCCAGTAGTGTCCGGGACAGGGGATTGAACACTGAAGCTTTCTTT

size: once
J: TRBJ2-7
V: TRBV15
D: TRBD2
CDR3: CATSRLAGATYEQYF
DNA: TGTGCCACCAGCAGACTAGCGGGTGCAACCTACGAGCAGTACTTC

size: -
J: TRBJ2-7
V: TRBV7-8
D: -
CDR3: CASSLGSNSYEQYF
DNA: TGTGCCAGCAGCTTAGGGTCTAACTCCTACGAGCAGTACTTC

size: -
J: TRBJ2-1
V: TRBV4-1
D: -
CDR3: CASSQGLVGEQFF
DNA: TGCGCCAGCAGCCAAGGACTAGTTGGTGAGCAGTTCTTC

size: -
J: TRBJ2-2
V: TRBV11-3
D: -
CDR3: CASSLGGGNTGELFF
DNA: TGTGCCAGCAGCTTAGGAGGGGGAAACACCGGGGAGCTGTTTTTT

size: -
J: TRBJ2-3
V: TRBV28
D: TRBD1
CDR3: CASSNQGAGGTDTQYF
DNA: TGTGCCAGCAGTAACCAGGGGGCGGGCGGCACAGATACGCAGTATTTT

size: -
J: TRBJ2-1
V: TRBV28
D: TRBD2
CDR3: CASSQFPAGVNEQFF
DNA: TGTGCCAGCAGTCAATTCCCAGCGGGAGTAAATGAGCAGTTCTTC

size: -
J: TRBJ1-3
V: TRBV7-3
D: -
CDR3: CASSLNAGFGNTIYF
DNA: TGTGCCAGCAGCTTAAATGCGGGTTTCGGAAACACCATATATTTT

size: -
J: TRBJ2-1
V: TRBV10-1
D: -
CDR3: CASSGGPNQDNEQFF
DNA: TGCGCCAGCAGTGGGGGCCCAAATCAGGACAATGAGCAGTTCTTC

size: -
J: TRBJ1-1
V: TRBV6-5
D: -
CDR3: CASGGMGDTEAFF
DNA: TGTGCCAGCGGGGGGATGGGGGACACTGAAGCTTTCTTT